Below, 3 T cell receptor beta chains from the same sample are listed, as sequenced in a study of blood T cell repertoires in COVID-19. Here immunoSEQ multiplex PCR was the method, and the copy in TCRdb shows in-frame clones only, minus some. This sample has fewer than 40,000 clones, with 90% found just once. The sample taken for sequencing was peripheral blood. These receptors came from a human donor in a cohort sampled during active COVID-19.

The chain employs TRBV12-3 or TRBV12-4 and TRBJ2-1, with TRBD1 matching 9 bases. This CDR3 contains 12 residues. The trim removed 7 bases at V and 13 bases at J, leaving 8 bases unmatched. CDR3 DNA: TGTGCCAGCACCGGGACAGGGATTAGTCAGTTCTTC. Translation gives CASTGTGISQFF.

The rearrangement uses TRBV6-2 or TRBV6-3 and TRBJ2-3, with TRBD2 matching over 10 bases. The CDR3 covers 18 residues. CDR1 and CDR2 (germline): MNHEY, SVGEGT. The V and J ends lost 4 bases and 0 bases, in that order; junction bases with no gene match: 10. Written as DNA, the CDR3 is TGTGCCAGCAGTTCCTCAGGGCCACTAGCGGGGAGCACAGATACGCAGTATTTT. Protein sequence: CASSSSGPLAGSTDTQYF.

There are a few counts of this clone. This chain connects TRBV28 to TRBJ1-1; 7 positions match TRBD1. Trimming at V came to 11 bases and at J to 0 bases, leaving 6 bases not matched to a gene. CDR3 size: 13 residues. The germline V gene has CDR1 MDHEN and CDR2 SYDVKM. The CDR3 reads CAGRDSLNTEAFF. As DNA, the CDR3 is TGTGCCGGCCGGGACAGTCTGAACACTGAAGCTTTCTTT.